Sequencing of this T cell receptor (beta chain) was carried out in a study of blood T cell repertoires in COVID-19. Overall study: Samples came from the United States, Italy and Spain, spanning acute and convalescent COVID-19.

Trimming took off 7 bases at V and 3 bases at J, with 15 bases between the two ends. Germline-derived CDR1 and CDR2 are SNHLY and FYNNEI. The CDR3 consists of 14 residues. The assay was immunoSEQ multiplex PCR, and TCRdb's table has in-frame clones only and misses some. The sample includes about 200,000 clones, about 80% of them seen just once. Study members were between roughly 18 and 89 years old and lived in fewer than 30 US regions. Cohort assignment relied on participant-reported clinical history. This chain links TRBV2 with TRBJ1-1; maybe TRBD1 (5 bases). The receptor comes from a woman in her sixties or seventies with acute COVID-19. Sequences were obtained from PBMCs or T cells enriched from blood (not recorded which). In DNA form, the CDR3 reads TGTGCCAGCAAGGGCATAACCAGGGACACTGAAGCTTTCTTT. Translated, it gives CASKGITRDTEAFF. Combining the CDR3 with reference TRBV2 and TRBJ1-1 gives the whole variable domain EPEVTQTPSHQVTQMGQEVILRCVPISNHLYFYWYRQILGQKVEFLVSFYNNEISEKSEIFDDQFSVERPDGSNFTLKIRSTKLEDSAMYFCASKGITRDTEAFFGQGTRLTVV.